These 16 T cell receptor beta chains originate from one sample sequenced in a study of PD-L1 blockade in urothelial cancer. The data were produced by immunoSEQ multiplex PCR, yet TCRdb's version contains in-frame clones alone and is incomplete. The repertoire holds more than 35,000 clones, with roughly 38% as singletons. This material consisted of tumor tissue, taken before atezolizumab (anti-PD-L1) treatment. These receptors all come from a man aged 55 to 70 with urothelial cancer.

This chain links TRBV5-1 with TRBJ2-3; TRBD1 agrees at 9 bases. With V trimmed by 0 bases and J by 4 bases, 0 bases remained unmatched. The germline CDR1 and CDR2 sequences are SGHRS and YFSETQ. The CDR3 runs 14 residues. Here the CDR3 reads CASSLGDRADTQYF. The DNA for the CDR3 is TGCGCCAGCAGCTTGGGGGACAGGGCAGATACGCAGTATTTT.

The CDR3 DNA reads as TGTGCCAGCGCCACCTCTCTAGGCCGCGAGCAGTTCTTC. Translation: CASATSLGREQFF. The chain combines TRBV6-8 with TRBJ2-1; D unresolved. Germline CDR1 MNHGY, CDR2 SAAAGT. This CDR3 comprises 13 residues. V was pared by 8 bases and J by 10 bases, with 18 bases between.

This clone was found a few times. The chain joins TRBV18 to TRBJ2-2; the D gene could be TRBD1 or TRBD2 (5 bases each). The CDR3 contains 16 residues. Germline-derived CDR1 and CDR2 are KGHSH and LQKENI. Trimming cost V 3 bases and J 8 bases, with 19 bases left between them. CDR3 sequence reads: CASSPPGTQPMGELFF. CDR3 DNA sequence: TGTGCCAGCTCACCCCCCGGGACCCAGCCGATGGGGGAGCTGTTTTTT.

This clone was detected a few times. The junction and the germline gene differ at one end; a read error may be behind it. This chain uses TRBV6-8 with TRBJ1-2; 9 nucleotides line up with TRBD1. The V gene's germline CDR1 is MNHGY and CDR2 SAAAGT. The CDR3 is 13 residues long. The CDR3 DNA reads as TGTGCCATCAGTCAACAGGGGGCTGAGGGCTACACCTTC. It codes for CAISQQGAEGYTF.

The CDR3 sequence is CASSLTSGGVRTQYF. Here the CDR3 DNA reads TGTGCCAGCAGTTTGACTAGCGGAGGTGTGAGAACGCAGTATTTT. The V gene is TRBV28, the J gene TRBJ2-3, with TRBD2 matching 9 bases. Losses at the gene ends were 3 bases for V and 9 bases for J; bases not matched to a gene: 10. The CDR3 spans 15 residues. Looked up from germline, CDR1 is MDHEN and CDR2 is SYDVKM.

This clone was recorded once. The rearrangement uses TRBV15 and TRBJ2-5; TRBD1 aligns across 7 bases. The CDR3 runs 14 residues. J gave up 5 bases and V 0 bases, and 3 bases lay outside the gene matches. The V gene's germline CDR1 is LNHNV and CDR2 YYDKDF (reference sequence). The CDR3 DNA follows: TGTGCCACCAGCAGAGATGGGACAGAGGAGACCCAGTACTTC. Translating it yields CATSRDGTEETQYF. Complete variable domain (other parts from reference TRBV15 and TRBJ2-5): DAMVIQNPRYQVTQFGKPVTLSCSQTLNHNVMYWYQQKSSQAPKLLFHYYDKDFNNEADTPDNFQSRRPNTSFCFLDIRSPGLGDTAMYLCATSRDGTEETQYFGPGTRLLVL.

This clone was found many times. The rearrangement joins TRBV6-8 to TRBJ1-1, with D unresolved. The V gene lost 2 bases and the J gene lost 5 bases, with 9 bases spanning the gap. This CDR3 is 13 amino acids long. Germline loops: CDR1 MNHGY, CDR2 SAAAGT. The CDR3 bases are TGTGCCAGCAGTTACAGGGTGGAGACTGAAGCTTTCTTT. The encoded protein is CASSYRVETEAFF.

The rearrangement joins TRBV28 to TRBJ1-1, with TRBD1 matching 9 bases. V lost 8 bases and J lost 10; bases outside the gene matches: 8. The CDR3 has 12 residues. Germline V gene data show CDR1 as MDHEN and CDR2 as SYDVKM. CDR3 in DNA: TGTGCCAGCCTTACCCAGGGACAGGGAGCTTTCTTT. Translating gives CASLTQGQGAFF. Combining the CDR3 with reference TRBV28 and TRBJ1-1 gives the whole variable domain DVKVTQSSRYLVKRTGEKVFLECVQDMDHENMFWYRQDPGLGLRLIYFSYDVKMKEKGDIPEGYSVSREKKERFSLILESASTNQTSMYLCASLTQGQGAFFGQGTRLTVV.

The rearrangement joins TRBV12-5 to TRBJ2-7, with 8 bases fitting TRBD1. Germline V gene data show CDR1 as LGHNT and CDR2 as FRNRAP. The CDR3 runs 16 residues. The V gene end was trimmed by 5 bases and the J gene end by 6 bases; junction bases not matched to a gene: 15. The CDR3 DNA reads as TGTGCTAGTGGTCTGGGGGCGAGACAGGGGTCGTCCGAGCAGTACTTC. Translated: CASGLGARQGSSEQYF.

In this sample, this clone turned up a few times. CDR3: CASTITTGYEQYF. The CDR3 DNA follows: TGTGCCAGCACCATAACCACGGGGTACGAGCAGTACTTC. The chain recombines TRBV6-8 with TRBJ2-7; tentatively, D is TRBD2 (5 bases). The germline CDR1 and CDR2 sequences are MNHGY and SAAAGT. The ends were cut back, 7 bases at V and 4 bases at J, with 14 bases in the middle. This CDR3 comprises 13 residues.

This rearrangement joins TRBV7-6 to TRBJ2-1, with D possibly TRBD1 on 7 matching bases. Trimming removed 1 base from V and 9 bases from J, with 16 bases in between. Germline V gene data show CDR1 as SGHVS and CDR2 as FNYEAQ. The length of the CDR3 is 15 residues. The CDR3 coding sequence is TGTGCCAGCAGCTTAGAGGGGGGACAGAGGAGTGAGCAGTTCTTC. This translates into CASSLEGGQRSEQFF.

The sample holds one count of this clone. The chain combines TRBV19 with TRBJ2-7; D is undetermined. Trimming pared 4 bases from V and 5 bases from J, leaving 15 bases between. The germline CDR1 and CDR2 sequences are LNHDA and SQIVND (reference sequence). The CDR3 spans 14 residues. CDR3 amino acids: CASSNSGWANEQYF. In DNA form, the CDR3 reads TGTGCCAGTAGTAACTCCGGGTGGGCGAACGAGCAGTACTTC.

This chain joins TRBV6-8 and TRBJ1-1; possibly TRBD1 for D (6 bases). CDR3 length equals 13 residues. Germline-derived CDR1 and CDR2 are MNHGY and SAAAGT. With 8 bases removed from V and 0 bases from J, the gap between germline ends came to 10 bases. CDR3 sequence (DNA): TGTGCCAGCCAGGGACAATTGAACACTGAAGCTTTCTTT. It translates to CASQGQLNTEAFF.

Only a few counts were recorded for this clone. The genes are TRBV6-4 and TRBJ1-4, with a possible D match to TRBD1 (5 bases). Trimming left V 10 bases short and J 0 bases short, with 15 bases between. In germline, CDR1 is MRHNA, CDR2 SNTAGT. CDR3 length equals 15 residues. As DNA, the CDR3 is TGTGCCATGACGACAGAAACTGCAACTAATGAAAAACTGTTTTTT. Encoded protein: CAMTTETATNEKLFF.

In this sample, this clone turned up a few times. The chain employs TRBV6-8 and TRBJ2-3, with 8 bases aligning to TRBD2. Per germline, CDR1 MNHGY and CDR2 SAAAGT. The CDR3 extends over 13 amino acids. CDR3: CATLAGGSDTQYF. The CDR3 region has the DNA TGTGCGACTCTAGCGGGTGGCTCAGATACGCAGTATTTT.

The J gene is TRBJ2-7, the V gene TRBV6-7; TRBD1 aligns across 7 bases. TRBV6-7 is identified as an open reading frame with a role that is uncertain. V was pared by 5 bases and J by 0 bases, with 13 bases of the junction left unmatched. The CDR3 runs to 17 residues. The CDR3 sequence is CASSEFGRTGSSYEQYF. The CDR3 nucleotides are TGTGCCAGCAGTGAATTCGGGCGGACAGGTAGCTCCTACGAGCAGTACTTC.